The 28 T cell receptor beta chains below come from one sample, sequenced in a study of blood T cell repertoires in COVID-19. Sequencing used immunoSEQ multiplex PCR; TCRdb keeps in-frame clones, though not all of them. This table holds about 180,000 clones, approximately 85% found once. Sequencing input: peripheral blood. These receptors were collected from a man between 60 and 70 years old with acute or convalescent COVID-19.

This rearrangement joins TRBV18 to TRBJ1-5, with 7 bases fitting TRBD1. CDR3 size: 17 residues. The germline V gene encodes CDR1 KGHSH and CDR2 LQKENI. With V trimmed by 4 bases and J by 7 bases, 16 bases remained unmatched. CDR3 in amino acids: CASSRLRGTDKSQPQHF. The DNA of the CDR3 is TGTGCCAGCTCACGATTGCGCGGGACAGATAAATCCCAGCCCCAGCATTTT.

V is TRBV2 and J is TRBJ2-3, with TRBD2 matching over 7 bases. Germline values: CDR1 SNHLY, CDR2 FYNNEI. This CDR3 is built from 15 residues. The ends lost 0 bases at V and 4 bases at J; junction bases unmatched: 4. CDR3 amino acids: CASSEAVLASDTQYF. The CDR3 nucleotides are TGTGCCAGCAGTGAAGCGGTACTAGCGTCAGATACGCAGTATTTT. The whole variable domain, remainder taken from reference TRBV2 and TRBJ2-3, is EPEVTQTPSHQVTQMGQEVILRCVPISNHLYFYWYRQILGQKVEFLVSFYNNEISEKSEIFDDQFSVERPDGSNFTLKIRSTKLEDSAMYFCASSEAVLASDTQYFGPGTRLTVL.

The chain couples TRBV5-1 to TRBJ1-2; D might be TRBD1 (5 bases). The CDR3 spans 14 residues. The V end was cut by 1 base, the J end by 7 bases, with 14 bases between. The germline gives CDR1 SGHRS, CDR2 YFSETQ. CDR3 sequence: CASSLPGPGSGYTF. The CDR3 DNA follows: TGCGCCAGCAGCTTGCCGGGCCCAGGGTCTGGCTACACCTTC.

The V gene is TRBV15, the J gene TRBJ1-5, with a possible D match to TRBD1 (6 bases). The V end lost 3 bases, the J end lost 3 bases, and 9 bases lay between the germline ends. There are 14 residues in the CDR3. Germline CDR1 and CDR2: LNHNV and YYDKDF (reference sequence). The CDR3, as DNA: TGTGCCACCAGCAGCCGGGACAACAATCAGCCCCAGCATTTT. This sequence encodes CATSSRDNNQPQHF.

The chain recombines TRBV28 with TRBJ1-1, with D maybe TRBD1 (6 bases). Looked up from germline, CDR1 is MDHEN and CDR2 is SYDVKM. This CDR3 contains 14 residues. V lost 4 bases and J 5 bases, leaving 14 bases between the germline ends. The CDR3 is CASSSTGRGTEAFF. The CDR3 bases are TGTGCCAGCAGTTCTACAGGGAGGGGGACTGAAGCTTTCTTT.

V gene TRBV6-5 combines with J gene TRBJ1-3, with no clear D. The CDR3 runs to 12 residues. V shed 8 bases and J shed 6 bases, with 11 bases lying between them. Germline assignment: CDR1 MNHEY and CDR2 SVGAGI. For the CDR3, the DNA is TGTGCCAGCGGGCCTCAGGAAAACACCATATATTTT. This encodes CASGPQENTIYF.

The CDR3 loop is CASSPLPSGSHPPLKATDTQYF. CDR3 sequence (DNA): TGTGCCAGCTCACCCCTCCCCTCCGGGAGCCACCCTCCCCTTAAGGCCACAGATACGCAGTATTTT. The chain is built from TRBV18 and TRBJ2-3; D is possibly TRBD2 (6 bases). The CDR3 runs 22 residues. In germline, CDR1 is KGHSH, CDR2 LQKENI. The V and J ends lost 3 bases and 2 bases respectively, with 33 bases between them.

J is TRBJ1-1 and V is TRBV6-1, with D possibly matching TRBD1 (5 bases). V gave up 4 bases and J gave up 3 bases, with 24 bases separating them. CDR3 length: 18 amino acids. The germline V gene encodes CDR1 MNHNS and CDR2 SASEGT. The CDR3: CASSGPRGRGGWDTEAFF. The CDR3 nucleotides are TGTGCCAGCAGTGGGCCCCGAGGACGGGGGGGTTGGGACACTGAAGCTTTCTTT.

The V gene is TRBV27, the J gene TRBJ2-7, with 12 bases lining up with TRBD1. The ends lost 6 bases at V and 6 bases at J; junction bases unmatched: 6. The CDR3 runs to 14 residues. Per the germline V gene, CDR1 is MNHEY and CDR2 is SMNVEV (reference sequence). This chain's CDR3 is CASRLGQGAREQYF. CDR3 sequence (DNA): TGTGCCAGCAGGCTGGGACAGGGGGCGCGCGAGCAGTACTTC.

The chain employs TRBV4-1 and TRBJ2-7, with 11 bases aligning to TRBD2. V dropped 4 bases and J dropped 3; count of bases not matched to a gene: 20. The CDR3 spans 20 residues. In germline, CDR1 is MGHRA, CDR2 YSYEKL. The CDR3 bases are TGCGCCAGCAGCCTAGAACCCACTAGCGGGAGCCACCTTGTTTTCTACGAGCAGTACTTC. The encoded protein is CASSLEPTSGSHLVFYEQYF.

The chain employs TRBV11-3 and TRBJ2-2; D possibly corresponds to TRBD2 (5 bases). V lost 5 bases and J 3 bases, leaving 7 bases between the germline ends. The CDR3 extends over 13 amino acids. CDR1 is SGHNT, CDR2 YENEEA, per germline. The CDR3 DNA follows: TGTGCCAGCAGCCCCGGGGACACCGGGGAGCTGTTTTTT. This translates into CASSPGDTGELFF.

The V and J genes are TRBV3-1 (or the pseudogene TRBV3-2) and TRBJ2-1; 13 bases are shared with TRBD2. Looked up from germline, CDR1 is LGHDT and CDR2 is YNNKEL (reference sequence). The CDR3 is made up of 15 amino acids. Trimming removed 4 bases from V and 8 bases from J; junction bases left unmatched: 5. The CDR3 spells CASSPRTSGSDEQFF. The CDR3 bases are TGTGCCAGCAGCCCCCGGACTAGCGGGAGCGATGAGCAGTTCTTC.

J is TRBJ1-2 and V is TRBV3-1 (or the pseudogene TRBV3-2), with D possibly being TRBD1 (5 bases). V was pared by 6 bases and J by 4 bases, with 15 bases between. This CDR3 spans 14 amino acids. From germline, CDR1 is LGHDT and CDR2 YNNKEL (reference sequence). CDR3 sequence (DNA): TGTGCCAGCAGTCGCCTAGGGGAGGGCTATGGCTACACCTTC. Its protein is CASSRLGEGYGYTF.

The genes are TRBV6-5 and TRBJ2-7; maybe TRBD1 (5 bases). V lost 0 bases to trimming and J lost 5 bases, with 11 bases between them. CDR1 MNHEY and CDR2 SVGAGI come from the germline V gene. This CDR3 is built from 14 residues. The CDR3 here is CASSYSLGANEQYF. Written as DNA, the CDR3 is TGTGCCAGCAGTTACTCGTTAGGGGCTAACGAGCAGTACTTC.

This clone was picked up one time. The genes are TRBV14 and TRBJ2-5; TRBD2 matches 8 bases. Losses at the gene ends were 1 base for V and 5 bases for J; bases not matched to a gene: 0. Germline values: CDR1 SGHDN, CDR2 FVKESK. The CDR3 is made up of 13 amino acids. Written as DNA, the CDR3 is TGTGCCAGCAGCCAAGCGGGGGGGGAGACCCAGTACTTC. Translation: CASSQAGGETQYF.

The chain carries TRBV28 and TRBJ1-4; D gene unclear. In germline, CDR1 is MDHEN, CDR2 SYDVKM. The V end lost 6 bases, the J end lost 4 bases, and 9 bases lay between the germline ends. The CDR3 sequence is 13 residues long. In nucleotides, the CDR3 is TGTGCCAGCAGGTCCACGGGTAATGAAAAACTGTTTTTT. This translates into CASRSTGNEKLFF.

This clone has more than one count but fewer than ten. This chain connects TRBV7-9 to TRBJ2-7; D uncertain. Trimming stripped 5 bases from V and 2 bases from J, with 7 bases between. Germline V CDR1 and CDR2: SEHNR, FQNEAQ (reference sequence). This CDR3 comprises 12 residues. CDR3 coding DNA: TGTGCCAGCAGCCGAGCGACCTACGAGCAGTACTTC. It codes for CASSRATYEQYF.

The chain uses TRBV6-1 and TRBJ2-5, with 9 bases that match TRBD1. Unmatched junction bases numbered 5, after V lost 3 bases and J lost 3 bases. Germline CDR1 MNHNS, CDR2 SASEGT. The CDR3 consists of 15 residues. The CDR3 is CASSDPGQGKETQYF. CDR3 in DNA: TGTGCCAGCAGTGATCCGGGACAGGGTAAAGAGACCCAGTACTTC.

This clone was found once. V and J are TRBV4-1 and TRBJ2-3, with D tentatively TRBD1 (8 bases). The V and J ends lost 4 bases and 4 bases respectively, with 24 bases between them. Germline CDR1 is MGHRA and CDR2 is YSYEKL. This CDR3 contains 18 residues. The CDR3 region has the DNA TGCGCCAGCAGCCTTGGGACAGGAAGCGGACTAGGGGCAGATACGCAGTATTTT. Its protein is CASSLGTGSGLGADTQYF.

The V and J genes are TRBV6-5 and TRBJ1-5, with 8 bases identical to TRBD1. V dropped 6 bases and J dropped 6; count of bases not matched to a gene: 7. The CDR3 has 14 residues. CDR1 and CDR2 from the germline V gene are MNHEY and SVGAGI. The CDR3 region has the DNA TGTGCCAGCAGCATAGACAGGGGAAGTCAGCCCCAGCATTTT. This translates into CASSIDRGSQPQHF.

This chain links TRBV7-3 with TRBJ2-1, with a possible D match to TRBD2 (5 bases). The CDR3 loop spans 15 amino acids. Germline V gives CDR1 SGHTA, CDR2 FQGTGA. V was pared by 0 bases and J by 5 bases, with 11 bases between. The CDR3: CASSLTGTRDNEQFF. In DNA, the CDR3 is TGTGCCAGCAGCTTAACGGGAACTAGAGACAATGAGCAGTTCTTC.

CDR3 coding DNA: TGTGCCAGCAGTGGGAATAGCGGAACGAACACCGGGGAGCTGTTTTTT. Translating it yields CASSGNSGTNTGELFF. This chain uses TRBV6-1 with TRBJ2-2; D might be TRBD2 (6 bases). The CDR3 extends over 16 amino acids. The germline CDR1 and CDR2 sequences are MNHNS and SASEGT. Deletions cut 4 bases from V and 0 bases from J, with 12 bases between.

J is TRBJ2-1 and V is TRBV7-3, with 16 bases matching TRBD2. Germline V CDR1 and CDR2: SGHTA, FQGTGA. After removal of 5 bases from V and 9 bases from J, the junction contained 4 bases not matched to a gene. This CDR3 contains 15 residues. The CDR3 sequence: CASSRGLAGGGEQFF. CDR3 coding DNA: TGTGCCAGCAGCAGGGGACTAGCGGGAGGGGGTGAGCAGTTCTTC.

This clone was detected only once. This chain uses TRBV6-5 with TRBJ1-1; D ambiguous. This CDR3 comprises 12 residues. The germline V gene has CDR1 MNHEY and CDR2 SVGAGI. Trimming cost V 0 bases and J 11 bases, with 10 bases left between them. CDR3 loop: CASSYSGVGAFF. The CDR3 coding sequence is TGTGCCAGCAGTTACTCCGGGGTCGGGGCTTTCTTT.

The J gene is TRBJ2-1, the V gene TRBV29-1; D perhaps matches TRBD2 (5 bases). CDR3 length: 14 amino acids. Trimming took off 5 bases at V and 4 bases at J, with 15 bases between the two ends. From germline, CDR1 is SQVTM and CDR2 ANQGSEA. The CDR3 sequence: CSVLEERPYNEQFF. The DNA of the CDR3 is TGCAGCGTTCTTGAGGAGCGGCCGTACAATGAGCAGTTCTTC.

The chain links TRBV6-2 or TRBV6-3 to TRBJ2-1; 10 bases map to TRBD2. The CDR3 extends over 16 amino acids. V shed 5 bases, J shed 2 bases, and the junction held 6 bases outside the gene matches. Germline assignment: CDR1 MNHEY and CDR2 SVGEGT. CDR3 sequence (DNA): TGTGCCAGCAGTCTTAGCGGGAGGCCCCCCTACAATGAGCAGTTCTTC. Translated, it gives CASSLSGRPPYNEQFF.

The chain employs TRBV7-2 and TRBJ2-7; TRBD2 matches at 12 bases. The germline V gene has CDR1 SGHTA and CDR2 FQGNSA. V lost 0 bases to trimming and J lost 1 base; unmatched junction nucleotides: 4. The CDR3 loop spans 17 amino acids. CDR3: CASSLARTSGTSYEQYF. The CDR3, as DNA: TGTGCCAGCAGCTTAGCCAGGACTAGCGGGACTTCCTACGAGCAGTACTTC.

The chain links TRBV29-1 to TRBJ2-7; 7 bases are shared with TRBD1. Germline CDR1 and CDR2: SQVTM and ANQGSEA. V lost 6 bases, J lost 4 bases, and 18 bases stayed unmatched. The CDR3 contains 16 residues. This chain's CDR3 is CSVDIKTTGLGYEQYF. CDR3 nucleotide sequence: TGCAGCGTCGATATAAAAACGACAGGGTTGGGGTACGAGCAGTACTTC.